The clone carrying this TCR beta chain came up many times. The CDR3 spans 14 residues. With 2 bases removed from V and 8 bases from J, the gap between germline ends came to 10 bases. CDR1 is MNHEY and CDR2 is SMNVEV in the germline V gene (reference sequence). To make TCR beta libraries, researchers used iRepertoire HTBI primers and Arm-PCR of CDR3 regions. In the authors' workflow: Identification of gene segments yielded over 60 TRBV and about 14 TRBJ across samples. TCRdb recomputed calls from the multiplex PCR reads with MiXCR, one row per CDR3 protein. For this entry, the V and J calls and clone size follow TCRdb and not the study's own pipeline. The table lists roughly 530,000 distinct CDR3 sequences, roughly 15% of them singletons, with 20% to 25% in the top ten. The sample comes from a study of regulatory T cells in long-lasting Graves disease. The time point denotes: newly diagnosed GD, antithyroid drugs for less than 3 months. Researchers made the TCR library from RNA that was extracted from PBMCs.

These data also featured in a second study, about T cells in Graves' hyperthyroidism and ophthalmopathy. According to that study: HTBI primers were used for first-round RT-PCR of the TCR CDR3. By a 13 V-J model, ophthalmopathy was set apart from stable hyperthyroidism.

This receptor was taken from a middle-aged woman with Graves disease. The V gene is TRBV27, the J gene TRBJ1-6; D remains ambiguous. The sequences come from peripheral blood mononuclear cells (PBMCs), collected at new diagnosis, from a patient treated with antithyroid drugs. Here the CDR3 DNA reads TGTGCCAGCAGTTTAAGGCAGACCTATTCACCCCTCCACTTT. Amino acids: CASSLRQTYSPLHF.